The 28 T cell receptor beta chains listed next were all sequenced from one sample in a study of blood T cell repertoires in COVID-19. Produced via immunoSEQ multiplex PCR; TCRdb's table is partial and in-frame only. The repertoire includes roughly 300,000 clones, about 85% of them detected once, and 2% to 3% sits in the top ten. The material sequenced was PBMCs or T cells enriched from blood (not recorded which). The receptors were sampled from a woman between 45 and 65 years old who had recovered from COVID-19.

The chain carries TRBV5-1 and TRBJ1-6, with a possible D match to TRBD1 (6 bases). The germline V and J ends were trimmed by 3 bases and 4 bases, with 11 bases remaining between them. This CDR3 is 15 amino acids long. CDR1 and CDR2 from the germline V gene are SGHRS and YFSETQ. CDR3 loop: CASSSRDRYNSPLHF. The CDR3 coding sequence is TGCGCCAGCAGCTCCCGAGACAGGTATAATTCACCCCTCCACTTT.

The DNA of the CDR3 is TGCGCCAGCAGCACCGGGACAGAGTCCTACGAGCAGTACTTC. It codes for CASSTGTESYEQYF. The V and J genes are TRBV5-1 and TRBJ2-7, with 7 nucleotides matching TRBD1. This CDR3 is built from 14 residues. Germline CDR1 and CDR2: SGHRS and YFSETQ. V shed 4 bases and J 1 base; nucleotides not matched to a gene: 5.

This chain connects TRBV2 to TRBJ2-7; TRBD1 is a possible D gene (6 bases). Trimming left V 3 bases short and J 2 bases short, with 14 bases between. CDR1 SNHLY and CDR2 FYNNEI come from the germline V gene. This CDR3 has 15 amino acids. CDR3 DNA: TGTGCCAGCAGTGAGAGGCCAGGGGCGGCCTACGAGCAGTACTTC. Amino acids: CASSERPGAAYEQYF. Based on the CDR3 plus reference TRBV2 and TRBJ2-7, the full variable domain is EPEVTQTPSHQVTQMGQEVILRCVPISNHLYFYWYRQILGQKVEFLVSFYNNEISEKSEIFDDQFSVERPDGSNFTLKIRSTKLEDSAMYFCASSERPGAAYEQYFGPGTRLTVT.

CDR3 DNA sequence: TGTGCCAGCAGTTACACACCGACAGGGCTCAACGTCCTGACTTTC. Amino acid sequence: CASSYTPTGLNVLTF. This chain uses TRBV6-2 or TRBV6-3 with TRBJ2-6; TRBD1 matches at 7 bases. With V trimmed by 2 bases and J by 9 bases, 7 bases remained unmatched. Germline V lookup: CDR1 MNHEY, CDR2 SVGEGT. The CDR3 has 15 residues.

The V and J genes are TRBV19 and TRBJ2-5, with TRBD1 matching over 8 bases. The CDR3 consists of 16 residues. Germline values: CDR1 LNHDA, CDR2 SQIVND (reference sequence). J was trimmed by 5 bases and V by 4 bases; bases with no gene match: 12. This CDR3 reads CASSNPRQGNRETQYF. The CDR3, as DNA: TGTGCCAGTAGTAACCCGAGACAGGGGAATCGGGAGACCCAGTACTTC.

V is TRBV3-1 (or the pseudogene TRBV3-2) and J is TRBJ1-2; unclear D gene. The CDR3 totals 13 residues. The germline V and J ends were trimmed by 6 bases and 0 bases, with 8 bases remaining between them. The germline V gene has CDR1 LGHDT and CDR2 YNNKEL (reference sequence). CDR3 region: CASSLRANYGYTF. In DNA form, the CDR3 reads TGTGCCAGCAGTCTACGAGCTAACTATGGCTACACCTTC.

The rearrangement uses TRBV5-6 and TRBJ2-6; D gene ambiguous. The germline V and J ends were trimmed by 0 bases and 2 bases, with 6 bases remaining between them. Germline-derived CDR1 and CDR2 are SGHDT and YYEEEE. The CDR3 runs 15 residues. CDR3 protein: CASSLGRTGANVLTF. CDR3 nucleotides: TGTGCCAGCAGCTTGGGGAGAACTGGGGCCAACGTCCTGACTTTC.

To note about this clone: Other DNA sequences in this sample translate to the same CDR3. The chain is built from TRBV20-1 and TRBJ1-5, with a tentative D call TRBD1 (5 bases). The CDR3 spans 11 residues. V lost 3 bases to trimming and J lost 7 bases, with 7 bases between them. Looked up from germline, CDR1 is DFQATT and CDR2 is SNEGSKA (reference sequence). This chain's CDR3 is CSASSGQPQHF. The CDR3 DNA reads TGCAGTGCTAGCTCAGGGCAGCCCCAGCATTTT.

This chain links TRBV18 with TRBJ2-7, with TRBD2 identical over 10 bases. Per the germline V gene, CDR1 is KGHSH and CDR2 is LQKENI. There are 14 residues in the CDR3. Trimming cost V 3 bases and J 2 bases; bases outside gene matches: 1. The CDR3, as DNA: TGTGCCAGCTCACCTAGCGGGAGGCCCTACGAGCAGTACTTC. This sequence encodes CASSPSGRPYEQYF.

This clone has a handful of counts. The genes are TRBV28 and TRBJ1-5; D gene ambiguous. In germline, CDR1 is MDHEN, CDR2 SYDVKM. The length of the CDR3 is 14 residues. The ends were cut back, 1 base at V and 3 bases at J, with 7 bases in the middle. The CDR3 region has the DNA TGTGCCAGCAGTTTATCCTGGCACAATCAGCCCCAGCATTTT. It yields the protein CASSLSWHNQPQHF.

In its sample, this clone was seen a few times. The chain recombines TRBV30 with TRBJ2-3; possibly TRBD2 for D (5 bases). Trimming took 2 bases from V and 6 from J, leaving 9 bases between them. CDR1 and CDR2 from the germline V gene are GTSNPN and SVGIG (reference sequence). The CDR3 is made up of 12 amino acids. The CDR3 region is CAWSRGSDTQYF. For the CDR3, the DNA is TGTGCCTGGAGTCGGGGTTCCGATACGCAGTATTTT.

Worth noting for this clone: Other DNA sequences in the sample encode the same CDR3. The V and J genes are TRBV19 and TRBJ1-5; TRBD1 aligns across 7 bases. The germline V gene encodes CDR1 LNHDA and CDR2 SQIVND (reference sequence). The CDR3 extends over 14 amino acids. V lost 4 bases, J lost 4 bases, and 4 bases stayed unmatched. The DNA of the CDR3 is TGTGCCAGTAGTACCCTACAGGGGAATCAGCCCCAGCATTTT. Residues: CASSTLQGNQPQHF.

V usage is TRBV15 and J usage is TRBJ2-3; 7 bases fit TRBD1. J gave up 0 bases and V 9 bases, and 6 bases lay outside the gene matches. The germline V gene encodes CDR1 LNHNV and CDR2 YYDKDF (reference sequence). The CDR3 consists of 14 residues. The CDR3 sequence is CATQQGPSTDTQYF. The CDR3 region has the DNA TGTGCCACACAACAGGGGCCTAGCACAGATACGCAGTATTTT. Full variable domain (outside the CDR3, taken from reference TRBV15 and TRBJ2-3): DAMVIQNPRYQVTQFGKPVTLSCSQTLNHNVMYWYQQKSSQAPKLLFHYYDKDFNNEADTPDNFQSRRPNTSFCFLDIRSPGLGDTAMYLCATQQGPSTDTQYFGPGTRLTVL.

This chain links TRBV4-1 with TRBJ2-7; a weak D match, TRBD2 (5 bases). Trimming pared 2 bases from V and 2 bases from J, leaving 16 bases between. The germline V gene has CDR1 MGHRA and CDR2 YSYEKL. The CDR3 is 16 amino acids. CDR3 in amino acids: CASSQYMTGNTYEQYF. CDR3 in DNA: TGCGCCAGCAGCCAATATATGACGGGAAACACCTACGAGCAGTACTTC.

This chain joins TRBV30 and TRBJ1-2; D is perhaps TRBD1 (5 bases). Trimming shortened V by 4 bases and J by 7 bases, and 16 bases separated the two germline ends. The CDR3 has 13 residues. Germline V gene lookup returns CDR1 GTSNPN and CDR2 SVGIG (reference sequence). This CDR3 is CAWIGGRVVGYTF. The CDR3 DNA reads as TGTGCCTGGATAGGCGGCAGGGTCGTTGGCTACACCTTC.

This clone was seen more than once but under ten times. The chain is built from TRBV7-9 and TRBJ2-3; D is unresolved. The CDR3 totals 13 residues. Trimming removed 5 bases from V and 3 bases from J, with 9 bases in between. Per the germline V gene, CDR1 is SEHNR and CDR2 is FQNEAQ (reference sequence). The CDR3, as DNA: TGTGCCAGCAGCGTATACAGTACAGATACGCAGTATTTT. Its translation: CASSVYSTDTQYF.

This clone was detected only a few times. The chain couples TRBV12-3 or TRBV12-4 to TRBJ2-6, with 8 nucleotides matching TRBD1. The CDR3 has 13 residues. After removal of 7 bases from V and 4 bases from J, the junction contained 0 bases not matched to a gene. The CDR3 coding sequence is TGTGCCAGCACAGGGGGCGGGGCCAACGTCCTGACTTTC. Translated: CASTGGGANVLTF.

CDR3 loop: CSVERRLNTEAFF. The CDR3 nucleotides read TGCAGCGTTGAACGCAGGTTGAACACTGAAGCTTTCTTT. J is TRBJ1-1 and V is TRBV29-1; D is unclear. The length of the CDR3 is 13 residues. V lost 2 bases, J lost 0 bases, and 7 bases lay in between. Germline V lookup: CDR1 SQVTM, CDR2 ANQGSEA.

The CDR3 region is CASSQDEVLRLAAGELFF. The CDR3 DNA reads as TGTGCCAGCAGCCAAGATGAGGTTCTAAGGCTAGCGGCCGGGGAGCTGTTTTTT. The rearrangement joins TRBV3-1 (or the pseudogene TRBV3-2) to TRBJ2-2; 7 nucleotides match TRBD2. The ends lost 0 bases at V and 6 bases at J; junction bases unmatched: 13. Germline V gives CDR1 LGHDT, CDR2 YNNKEL (reference sequence). This CDR3 has 18 residues.

This clone is a singleton in its sample. V usage is TRBV7-9 and J usage is TRBJ1-4; no clear D. The V end was cut by 5 bases, the J end by 4 bases, with 14 bases between. There are 15 residues in the CDR3. Per the germline V gene, CDR1 is SEHNR and CDR2 is FQNEAQ (reference sequence). CDR3 in amino acids: CASSPTGSFNEKLFF. The CDR3 DNA is TGTGCCAGCAGCCCCACCGGGTCTTTTAATGAAAAACTGTTTTTT.

This chain connects TRBV19 to TRBJ1-5; D might be TRBD1 (6 bases). V was cut by 4 bases and J by 12 bases, with 19 bases left in between. The CDR3 consists of 14 residues. Germline CDR1 is LNHDA and CDR2 is SQIVND (reference sequence). The chain's CDR3 is CASSTHSTGSYQHF. Here the CDR3 DNA reads TGTGCCAGTAGTACACACTCTACAGGGTCCTACCAGCATTTT.

This chain links TRBV19 with TRBJ2-1; perhaps TRBD1 as D (6 bases). Per the germline V gene, CDR1 is LNHDA and CDR2 is SQIVND (reference sequence). CDR3 length: 13 amino acids. Trimming removed 2 bases at V and 4 bases at J, with 6 bases between. CDR3 residues: CASSIQGYNEQFF. As DNA, the CDR3 is TGTGCCAGTAGTATACAGGGGTACAATGAGCAGTTCTTC.

This chain connects TRBV27 to TRBJ2-2; 13 bases agree with TRBD2. Germline lookup yields CDR1 MNHEY and CDR2 SMNVEV (reference sequence). CDR3 length: 17 residues. V trimming: 2 bases; J trimming: 8 bases; junction bases outside the gene matches: 8. CDR3 amino acids: CASSLGLAGDLLGELFF. CDR3 bases: TGTGCCAGCAGTTTAGGACTAGCGGGGGACCTTTTGGGGGAGCTGTTTTTT.

In this sample, this clone turned up a few times. The rearrangement joins TRBV18 to TRBJ1-2; 9 bases are shared with TRBD1. Unmatched junction bases numbered 4, after V lost 8 bases and J lost 3 bases. This CDR3 contains 13 residues. CDR1 and CDR2 from the germline V gene are KGHSH and LQKENI. The CDR3 DNA reads TGTGCCAGCAGCGGGGACAGGGACTATGGCTACACCTTC. It codes for CASSGDRDYGYTF.

This clone has just a few counts. V gene TRBV2 combines with J gene TRBJ1-4; the match to TRBD1 covers 7 bases. Germline V lookup: CDR1 SNHLY, CDR2 FYNNEI. The CDR3 covers 15 residues. Unmatched junction bases numbered 9, after V lost 4 bases and J lost 7 bases. CDR3 sequence (DNA): TGTGCCAGCAGTGTCGGGAACAGGGGCGGTGAAAAACTGTTTTTT. Translating it yields CASSVGNRGGEKLFF.

The count of this clone is one. This chain links TRBV7-2 with TRBJ2-3; D uncertain. Between the trimmed V and J ends, which lost 1 base and 3 bases, there was a span of 8 bases. Germline CDR1 and CDR2: SGHTA and FQGNSA. This CDR3 comprises 14 residues. The CDR3: CASSLVPRTDTQYF. CDR3 DNA sequence: TGTGCCAGCAGCTTAGTTCCTAGGACAGATACGCAGTATTTT. Complete variable domain (other parts from reference TRBV7-2 and TRBJ2-3): GAGVSQSPSNKVTEKGKDVELRCDPISGHTALYWYRQSLGQGLEFLIYFQGNSAPDKSGLPSDRFSAERTGGSVSTLTIQRTQQEDSAVYLCASSLVPRTDTQYFGPGTRLTVL.

This rearrangement joins TRBV7-3 to TRBJ1-2, with 7 bases fitting TRBD1. CDR1 is SGHTA, CDR2 FQGTGA, per germline. V shed 0 bases and J 7 bases; nucleotides not matched to a gene: 5. This CDR3 is built from 14 residues. The CDR3 region is CASSLTFNRGGYTF. CDR3 DNA sequence: TGTGCCAGCAGCTTAACGTTTAACAGGGGTGGCTACACCTTC.

The chain recombines TRBV11-2 with TRBJ1-2; no clear D gene. This CDR3 region has 16 residues. Trimming removed 1 base at V and 4 bases at J, with 16 bases between. Looked up from germline, CDR1 is SGHAT and CDR2 is FQNNGV. The CDR3 nucleotides read TGTGCCAGCAGCTTAGTACCCTCGGATCAGGCCTATGGCTACACCTTC. Translation gives CASSLVPSDQAYGYTF.